This entry features one T cell receptor beta chain sequence. Its antigen is currently unknown. Each CDR3 protein is one row after TCRdb ran MiXCR on the RT-PCR reads. The profile covers around 480,000 distinct CDR3 sequences, with 15% to 20% appearing a single time and approximately 3% taken by the ten largest. This sample was included in a study of response to subunit inactivated influenza vaccine. Study-level points and caveats: It was suggested by the authors that few new T cells are recruited by each seasonal influenza vaccination.

CDR3 size: 15 residues. The V segment lost 2 bases and the J segment 7 bases; nucleotides outside the gene matches: 7. From germline, CDR1 is MNHEY and CDR2 SMNVEV (reference sequence). The sequencing used CD4+ T cells sorted from PBMCs, collected around 25 months after vaccination. This TCR came from a man aged 50-75 years who received an inactivated influenza vaccine. This rearrangement joins TRBV27 to TRBJ2-1, with 8 nucleotides matching TRBD2. The CDR3 loop reads CASSLRPGGQNEQFF. CDR3 bases: TGTGCCAGCAGTTTACGTCCGGGGGGGCAAAATGAGCAGTTCTTC.